This TCR beta chain was sequenced in a study of cytomegalovirus exposure and HLA in healthy donors. With respect to this clone: Its antigen is still unknown.

Germline assignment: CDR1 MNHNS and CDR2 SASEGT. V lost 2 bases and J lost 1; bases outside the gene matches: 1. This CDR3 spans 14 amino acids. General study points: About 87% or about 30% of the time was how often most TCR beta V segments were productive, according to an earlier analysis. In a later analysis, TCR beta V- and J-gene trimming was associated with a missense DCLRE1C variant. A list of about 180 TCR beta chains associated with cytomegalovirus was given. The classifier reportedly diagnosed cytomegalovirus status with high sensitivity and specificity.

Primers included in the PCR were 60 Vbeta and 13 Jbeta primers. Clones were sequenced by immunoSEQ multiplex PCR, and TCRdb holds only the in-frame ones, with some missing. The sample has some 180,000 clones. Sequenced sample: PBMCs. The rearrangement links TRBV6-1 to TRBJ1-1; 7 nucleotides align to TRBD1. The origin of this receptor is a young man in good health and CMV-seronegative. The CDR3 DNA sequence: TGTGCCAGCAGTGAATGGGACAGGAACACTGAAGCTTTCTTT. Translating it yields CASSEWDRNTEAFF.